A selection of T cell receptor beta chains follows, all from one sample in a study of early T cells in non-severe SARS-CoV-2 infection. TCRdb fed the 5' RACE reads into MiXCR, producing one record per CDR3 protein. The table lists over 95,000 distinct CDR3 sequences, roughly 15% of them singletons, with roughly 1.3% in the top ten. Sequenced sample: whole blood. All receptors derive from an adult who was a healthcare worker with PCR-confirmed SARS-CoV-2 infection or an uninfected control (not recorded which). CDR3s include the opening cysteine and the closing phenylalanine or tryptophan.

j_call v_call cdr3_aa
TRBJ1-1 TRBV5-5 CASSSLGDRGDTEAFF
TRBJ2-1 TRBV7-2 CASRIGQGVVQSNEQFF
TRBJ2-1 TRBV12-2 CASRHRWSSYNEQFF
TRBJ2-7 TRBV4-3 CASSIPTETYEQYF
TRBJ1-6 TRBV6-5 CASSYSGTSSYNSPLHF
TRBJ2-3 TRBV6-2/TRBV6-3 CASSYAGLAGGPPQYF
TRBJ1-1 TRBV29-1 CSVGRETTEAFF
TRBJ1-1 TRBV7-9 CASSPPGTGGSAFF
TRBJ2-1 TRBV11-2 CASSLVGSSYNEQFF
TRBJ2-3 TRBV27 CASSWASGTDTQYF
TRBJ2-3 TRBV7-2 CASSFSGQITDTQYF
TRBJ2-2 TRBV19 CATKTDTLDTGELFF
TRBJ2-7 TRBV6-6 CASRTLVGEQYF